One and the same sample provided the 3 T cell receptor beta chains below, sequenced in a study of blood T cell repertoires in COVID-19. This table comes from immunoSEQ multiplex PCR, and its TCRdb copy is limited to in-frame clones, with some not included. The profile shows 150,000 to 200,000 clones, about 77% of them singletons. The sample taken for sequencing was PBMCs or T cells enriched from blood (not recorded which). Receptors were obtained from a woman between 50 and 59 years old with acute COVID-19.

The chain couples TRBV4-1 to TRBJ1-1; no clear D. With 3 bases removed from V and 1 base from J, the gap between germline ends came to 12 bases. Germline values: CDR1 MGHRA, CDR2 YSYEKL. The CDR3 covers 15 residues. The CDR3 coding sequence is TGCGCCAGCAGCCAGTTACCCGGCGGGAACACTGAAGCTTTCTTT. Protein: CASSQLPGGNTEAFF.

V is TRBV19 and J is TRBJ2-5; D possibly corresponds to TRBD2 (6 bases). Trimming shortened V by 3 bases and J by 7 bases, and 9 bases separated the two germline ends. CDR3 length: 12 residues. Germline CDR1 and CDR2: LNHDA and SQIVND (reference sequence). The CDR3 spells CASSILGGTQYF. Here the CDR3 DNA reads TGTGCCAGTAGTATCCTGGGGGGGACCCAGTACTTC.

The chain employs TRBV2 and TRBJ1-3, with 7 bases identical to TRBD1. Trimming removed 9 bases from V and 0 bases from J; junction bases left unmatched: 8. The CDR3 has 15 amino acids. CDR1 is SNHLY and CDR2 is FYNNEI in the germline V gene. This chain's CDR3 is CASRQGEYSGNTIYF. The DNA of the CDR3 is TGTGCCAGTAGACAGGGAGAATACTCTGGAAACACCATATATTTT.